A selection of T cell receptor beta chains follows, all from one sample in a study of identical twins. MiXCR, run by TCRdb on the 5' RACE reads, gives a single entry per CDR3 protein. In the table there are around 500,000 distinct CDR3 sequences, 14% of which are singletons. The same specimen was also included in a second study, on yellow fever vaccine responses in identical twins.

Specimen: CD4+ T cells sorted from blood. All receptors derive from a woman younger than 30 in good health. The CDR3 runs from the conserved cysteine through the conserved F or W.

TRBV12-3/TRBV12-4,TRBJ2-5,CASSLVGQSETQYF
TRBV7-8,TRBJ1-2,CASSLVQLNYGYTF
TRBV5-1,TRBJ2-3,CASSLGNRGATTDTQYF
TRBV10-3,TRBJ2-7,CAISEGRGYEQYF
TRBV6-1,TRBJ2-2,CASRKGATGELFF
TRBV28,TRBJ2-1,CASSTSQSSYNEQFF
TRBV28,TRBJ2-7,CASSLTGGIYEQYF
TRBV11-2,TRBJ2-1,CASSLEGVGVYNEQFF
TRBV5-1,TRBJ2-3,CASSLERDGTDTQYF
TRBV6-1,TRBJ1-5,CASSQQGLSNQPQHF
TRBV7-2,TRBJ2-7,CASSQTHEQYF
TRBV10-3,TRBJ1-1,CATMHANTEAFF
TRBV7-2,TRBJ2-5,CASSMYQETQYF
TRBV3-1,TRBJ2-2,CASSHSGTANTGELFF
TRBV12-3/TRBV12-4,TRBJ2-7,CASSLGLEGEQYF
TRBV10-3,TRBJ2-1,CAISEGGGRKDYNEQFF
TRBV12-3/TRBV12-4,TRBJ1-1,CASSFGQATEAFF
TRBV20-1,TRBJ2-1,CSARDRVGQSSYNEQFF
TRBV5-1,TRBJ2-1,CASSGPGQTTTNNEQFF
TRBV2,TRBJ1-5,CASTGDSGRNQPQHF
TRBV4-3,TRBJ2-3,CASSPGGPGDTQYF
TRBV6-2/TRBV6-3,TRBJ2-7,CASSYPGFYEQYF